This T cell receptor (beta chain) was observed in a study of T cells after yellow fever vaccination. Study-wide results and caveats: Weaker, the secondary response peaked sooner, at day 5 versus 15.

This clonotype appeared a few times. Its antigen is not identified. TCRdb used MiXCR to reprocess the 5' RACE reads, holding one entry per CDR3 protein. The sample has 300,000 to 350,000 distinct CDR3 sequences; 3% to 4.5% are singletons. This material consisted of PBMCs, taken 5 days after the yellow fever booster vaccination. The clonotype was recovered from a man between 18 and 35 years old who received the YFV17D yellow fever vaccine.

CDR3 sequence: CASSWDIRLAGPYEQYV. For the CDR3, the DNA is TGTGCCAGCAGCTGGGATATCCGACTAGCGGGACCATACGAGCAGTACGTC. The rearrangement joins TRBV5-6 to TRBJ2-7; 11 bases align to TRBD2. Germline CDR1 SGHDT, CDR2 YYEEEE. With 3 bases clipped from V and 4 bases from J, the junction kept 12 bases outside the gene matches. The CDR3 loop spans 17 amino acids.